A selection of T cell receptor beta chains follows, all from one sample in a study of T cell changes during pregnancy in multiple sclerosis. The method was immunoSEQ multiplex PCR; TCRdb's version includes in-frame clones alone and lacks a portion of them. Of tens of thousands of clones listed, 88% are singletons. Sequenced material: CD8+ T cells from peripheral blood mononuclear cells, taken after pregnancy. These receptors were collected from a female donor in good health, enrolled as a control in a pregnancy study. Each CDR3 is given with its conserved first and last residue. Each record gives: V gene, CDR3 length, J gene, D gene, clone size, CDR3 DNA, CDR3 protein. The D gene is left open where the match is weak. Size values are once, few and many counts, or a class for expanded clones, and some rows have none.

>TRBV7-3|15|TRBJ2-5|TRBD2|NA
TGTGCCAGCAGCTCTAGCGGGGGGGATTTAGAGACCCAGTACTTC
CASSSSGGDLETQYF
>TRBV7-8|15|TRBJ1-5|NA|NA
TGTGCCAGCAGCTTACTCACCGGGATTGGGCAGCCCCAGCATTTT
CASSLLTGIGQPQHF
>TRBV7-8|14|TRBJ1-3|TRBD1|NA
TGTGCCAGCAGTGGGGACAGGGAAGAGAACACCATATATTTT
CASSGDREENTIYF
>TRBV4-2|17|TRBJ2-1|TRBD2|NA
TGTGCCAGCAGCCAGAAGGGGTGGGGGGGGGTGTACAATGAGCAGTTCTTC
CASSQKGWGGVYNEQFF
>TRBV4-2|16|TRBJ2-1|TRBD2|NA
TGTGCCAGCAGCCAAGATCCCTCTCTGACTAGCGTCGAGCAGTTCTTC
CASSQDPSLTSVEQFF
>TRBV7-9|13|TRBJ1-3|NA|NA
TGTGCCAGCAGCTTTATCGTCGGAAACACCATATATTTT
CASSFIVGNTIYF
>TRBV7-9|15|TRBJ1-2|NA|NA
TGTGCCAGCAGCAATGGTACAGCCATCCTCAATGGCTACACCTTC
CASSNGTAILNGYTF
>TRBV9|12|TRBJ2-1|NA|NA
TGTGCCAGCAGCGCAGGGGAGGGTGAGCAGTTCTTC
CASSAGEGEQFF
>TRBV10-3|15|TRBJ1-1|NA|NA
TGTGCCATCAGTGAGGTTCCCATAGAGAACACTGAAGCTTTCTTT
CAISEVPIENTEAFF
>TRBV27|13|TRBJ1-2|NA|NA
TGTGCCAGCACAGACAGCCTTACTTATGGCTACACCTTC
CASTDSLTYGYTF
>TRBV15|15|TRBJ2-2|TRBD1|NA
TGTGCCACCAGCCGGACAGGGGCGGGAACCGGGGAGCTGTTTTTT
CATSRTGAGTGELFF
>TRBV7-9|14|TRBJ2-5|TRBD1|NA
TGTGCCAGCAGCCCAACAGGGGGCAAAGAGACCCAGTACTTC
CASSPTGGKETQYF
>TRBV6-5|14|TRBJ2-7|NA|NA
NA
CASSSSTGDYEQYF
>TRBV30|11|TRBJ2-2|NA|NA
TGTGCCTGGGAGGGAGCCGGGGAGCTGTTTTTT
CAWEGAGELFF
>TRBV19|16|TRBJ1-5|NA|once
TGTGCCAGTAGTGAAGGGGGGGGGTATAGCAATCAGCCCCAGCATTTT
CASSEGGGYSNQPQHF
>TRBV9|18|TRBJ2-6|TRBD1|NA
TGTGCCAGCAGCGACGACAGGGGAATGGGCTCTGGGGCCAACGTCCTGACTTTC
CASSDDRGMGSGANVLTF
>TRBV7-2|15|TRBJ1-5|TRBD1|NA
TGTGCCAGCAGCTTAGTCGGGACAGGGTTTCAGCCCCAGCATTTT
CASSLVGTGFQPQHF
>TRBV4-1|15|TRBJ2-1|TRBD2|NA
TGCGCCAGCAGCCCATGGACTAGCGGAGACAATGAGCAGTTCTTC
CASSPWTSGDNEQFF
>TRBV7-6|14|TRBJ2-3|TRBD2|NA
TGTGCCAGCAGCTTAGGGGGACTAACAGATACGCAGTATTTT
CASSLGGLTDTQYF
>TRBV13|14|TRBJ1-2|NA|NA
TGTGCCAGCAGCTTAGTGTCAGGGGCTCGCGGCTACACCTTC
CASSLVSGARGYTF
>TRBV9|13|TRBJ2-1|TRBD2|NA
TGTGCCTCGAGCGGGGGGGGCGCCAATGAGCAGTTCTTC
CASSGGGANEQFF
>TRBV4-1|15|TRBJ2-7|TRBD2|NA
TGCGCCAGCAGCCAAGAAGGGCGGGGGGGCGACGAGCAGTACTTC
CASSQEGRGGDEQYF
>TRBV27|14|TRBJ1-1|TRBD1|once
TGTGCCAGCAGCCTTGGGACAGCGAACACTGAAGCTTTCTTT
CASSLGTANTEAFF
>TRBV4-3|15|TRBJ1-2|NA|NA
TGCGCCAGCAGCCAATCCGGGTTCGGACTTTATGGCTACACCTTC
CASSQSGFGLYGYTF
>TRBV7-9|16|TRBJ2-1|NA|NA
TGTGCCAGCAGCTTAGGACGCAGGGGTCACTACAATGAGCAGTTCTTC
CASSLGRRGHYNEQFF
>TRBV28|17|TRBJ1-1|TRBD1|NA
TGTGCCAGCAAAGTTTATCGTGGGGCAGGGGGCGAAACTGAAGCTTTCTTT
CASKVYRGAGGETEAFF
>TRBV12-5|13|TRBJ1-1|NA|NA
TGTGCTAGTGCCCCAGGGCTGAACACTGAAGCTTTCTTT
CASAPGLNTEAFF
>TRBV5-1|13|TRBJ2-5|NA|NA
TGCGCCAGCAGCCCCGACTACCAAGAGACCCAGTACTTC
CASSPDYQETQYF
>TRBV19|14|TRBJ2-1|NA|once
TGTGCCAGTAGTATAGATCCCCAGGTGAATGAGCAGTTCTTC
CASSIDPQVNEQFF
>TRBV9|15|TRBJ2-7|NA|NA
TGTGCCAGCAGCCCTACCGGGACAAATGCCTACGAGCAGTACTTC
CASSPTGTNAYEQYF
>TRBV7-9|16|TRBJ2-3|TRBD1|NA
TGTGCCAGCAGCCCGGCGACAGGGGGCTTTTCAGATACGCAGTATTTT
CASSPATGGFSDTQYF
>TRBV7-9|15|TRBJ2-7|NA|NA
TGTGCCAGCAGCTCTTGGACGGGGAGCTCCTACGAGCAGTACTTC
CASSSWTGSSYEQYF